This paragraph reports one T cell receptor (beta chain). Vbeta (60) and Jbeta (13) primers were used in the PCR. Generated by immunoSEQ multiplex PCR, the TCRdb table keeps only in-frame clones and is missing some. The repertoire holds about 130,000 clones, with roughly 71% as singletons. V was trimmed by 10 bases and J by 6 bases, leaving 19 bases between them. CDR1 is SGHTA and CDR2 is FQGNSA in the germline V gene. The CDR3 extends over 15 amino acids. This entry belongs to a study of cytomegalovirus exposure and HLA in healthy donors. This rearrangement joins TRBV7-2 to TRBJ1-6; possible D gene TRBD1, 6 bases. The receptor comes from a woman aged 40-49 years in good health and CMV-seronegative. Input material: PBMCs. The CDR3 region is CATTTGTTVNSPLHF. Written as DNA, the CDR3 is TGTGCCACGACGACAGGAACGACAGTTAATTCACCCCTCCACTTT.